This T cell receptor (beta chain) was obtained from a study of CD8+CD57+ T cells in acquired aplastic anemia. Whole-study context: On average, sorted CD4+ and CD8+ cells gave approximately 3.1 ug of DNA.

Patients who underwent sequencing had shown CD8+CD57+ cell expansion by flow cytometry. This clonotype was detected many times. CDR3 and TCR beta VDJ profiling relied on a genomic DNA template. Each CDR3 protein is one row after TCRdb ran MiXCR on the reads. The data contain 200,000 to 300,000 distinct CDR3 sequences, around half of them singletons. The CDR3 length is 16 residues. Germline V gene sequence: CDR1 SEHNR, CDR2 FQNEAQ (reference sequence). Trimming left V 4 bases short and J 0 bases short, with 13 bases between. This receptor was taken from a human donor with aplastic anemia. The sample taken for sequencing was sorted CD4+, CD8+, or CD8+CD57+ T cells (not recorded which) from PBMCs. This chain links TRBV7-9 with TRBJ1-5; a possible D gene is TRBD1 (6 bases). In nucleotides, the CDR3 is TGTGCCAGCAGCTCCCAAAAGGACAGTAGCAATCAGCCCCAGCATTTT. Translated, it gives CASSSQKDSSNQPQHF.